This T cell receptor beta chain is drawn from a study of cytomegalovirus exposure and HLA in healthy donors. Donors showed nominal health when sampled, although they likely had unrecorded immune exposures. PCR involved 60 Vbeta and 13 Jbeta primers. The table came from immunoSEQ multiplex PCR; TCRdb's copy has only in-frame clones and leaves some out. The sample has fewer than 150,000 clones; around four fifths are singletons. With regard to this clone: Its antigen is undetermined.

The germline gives CDR1 KGHSH, CDR2 LQKENI. The CDR3 contains 16 residues. Germline trimming cut 0 bases from V and 5 bases from J; bases unmatched to any gene: 7. Findings and caveats of the study: Among the sequence variants, a highly shared cluster was likely an artifact of sequencing. Segments of the TCR beta V type were, in most cases, productive about 90% or about 30% of the time in an earlier analysis.

The source material was PBMCs. The source is a man under 40 in good health and CMV-seronegative. The rearrangement uses TRBV18 and TRBJ1-1; TRBD1 matches at 9 bases. The CDR3 DNA is TGTGCCAGCTCACCACCTTCACAGGGGGCTCTGACTGAAGCTTTCTTT. Residues: CASSPPSQGALTEAFF.